These 12 T cell receptor beta chains were all obtained from the same sample, sequenced in a study of human T cells and chemical hapten exposure (dated by TCRdb to the early 2020s). The library was made by RACE. Sequencing was carried out with a NextSeq 500. The public sequencing data were trimmed at Q25 with fastp and processed into clonotypes with MiXCR by TCRdb, which kept only in-frame beta chains. Entries are consolidated by CDR3 protein sequence, retaining the most common genes and DNA. Here the sample has 69,000 or so distinct CDR3 sequences; approximately 10% occur a single time. The ten largest clones add up to 6.8% of the sample. The sample's time point, from its label and the paper: patch test 2, 6 weeks after DPC sensitization. The sample's treatment or condition, from its label and the paper: therapeutic diphenylcyclopropenone sensitization with weekly scalp DPC. This sample comprised whole blood, obtained in connection with sensitization to the hapten diphenylcyclopropenone (DPC). All receptors come from a woman between 45 and 65 years old with alopecia areata. Some clones in this sample may be carry-over from other donors' samples.

This chain connects TRBV6-2 or TRBV6-3 to TRBJ2-1; 9 bases line up with TRBD2. This CDR3 is 16 amino acids long. The J segment lost 7 bases and the V segment lost 0 bases, leaving 7 bases of the junction unmatched. Germline V gene data show CDR1 as MNHEY and CDR2 as SVGEGT. CDR3: CASSYSKPSGKNEQFF. In DNA, the CDR3 is TGTGCCAGCAGTTACTCGAAGCCTAGCGGGAAGAATGAGCAGTTCTTC.

This clonotype was detected ten times or more. The chain recombines TRBV6-6 with TRBJ2-1; 9 positions match TRBD2. Losses at the gene ends were 2 bases for V and 5 bases for J; bases not matched to a gene: 7. The CDR3 spans 16 residues. Germline loops: CDR1 MNHNY, CDR2 SVGAGI (reference sequence). This CDR3 is CASSYGLASGNNEQFF. The CDR3 DNA reads as TGTGCCAGCAGTTACGGCCTGGCTAGCGGGAACAATGAGCAGTTCTTC.

V is TRBV12-3 or TRBV12-4 and J is TRBJ2-2; D uncertain. The length of the CDR3 is 13 residues. Trimming removed 1 base from V and 7 bases from J, with 7 bases in between. The CDR3 reads CASSLGGSGELFF. In DNA, the CDR3 is TGTGCCAGCAGTTTAGGTGGAAGCGGGGAGCTGTTTTTT.

Concerning this clonotype itself: This could be a read error, since a much larger clone is one nucleotide away. The chain couples TRBV29-1 to TRBJ1-1; 7 bases map to TRBD1. Germline assignment: CDR1 SQVTM and CDR2 ANQGSEA. The CDR3 contains 12 residues. The CDR3 DNA sequence: TGCAGCGTTGACCGGACAGGCACTGAAGCTATCTTT. The encoded protein is CSVDRTGTEAIF. Using reference TRBV29-1 and TRBJ1-1 for the parts outside the CDR3, the full variable domain is SAVISQKPSRDICQRGTSLTIQCQVDSQVTMMFWYRQQPGQSLTLIATANQGSEATYESGFVIDKFPISRPNLTFSTLTVSNMSPEDSSIYLCSVDRTGTEAIFGQGTRLTVV.

This clonotype was observed many times. The chain is built from TRBV21-1 and TRBJ2-7; TRBD1, the table's D call, was not compared with the DNA. TRBV21-1 is shown as a pseudogene. The CDR3 has 15 amino acids. CDR3 in DNA: TGTGCCAGCAGCAAGAGGACAGGGAGGTCCTACGAGCAGTACTTC. This encodes CASSKRTGRSYEQYF.

This clonotype was observed a few times. This chain links TRBV29-1 with TRBJ2-5; no definite D call. Germline lookup yields CDR1 SQVTM and CDR2 ANQGSEA. Trimming left V 6 bases short and J 4 bases short, with 9 bases between. CDR3 length: 11 residues. CDR3 loop: CSVGLGETQYF. The DNA of the CDR3 is TGCAGCGTGGGTTTAGGAGAGACCCAGTACTTC.

This clonotype turned up a few times. The V gene is TRBV29-1, the J gene TRBJ2-1; 9 positions agree with TRBD2. With 6 bases clipped from V and 3 bases from J, the junction kept 3 bases outside the gene matches. The CDR3 is 13 amino acids. CDR1 is SQVTM and CDR2 is ANQGSEA in the germline V gene. For the CDR3, the DNA is TGCAGCGTCGCAGCGGGAGGCTACAATGAGCAGTTCTTC. Its translation: CSVAAGGYNEQFF.

This clonotype was counted at least ten times. CDR3 coding DNA: TGTGCCAGTATAAGGTCCGGGGCCAACGTCCTGACTTTC. It codes for CASIRSGANVLTF. The rearrangement joins TRBV19 to TRBJ2-6; D gene ambiguous. Germline V gene data show CDR1 as LNHDA and CDR2 as SQIVND (reference sequence). The CDR3 consists of 13 residues. V lost 7 bases and J lost 4, with 8 bases in between.

A few counts support this clonotype. The chain employs TRBV18 and TRBJ1-2; D gene uncertain. Trimming took off 2 bases at V and 3 bases at J, with 16 bases between the two ends. The germline CDR1 and CDR2 sequences are KGHSH and LQKENI. The CDR3 spans 16 residues. The CDR3 sequence is CASSPVNGVGDYGYTF. In nucleotides, the CDR3 is TGTGCCAGCTCACCAGTGAACGGCGTAGGTGACTATGGCTACACCTTC.

J is TRBJ1-1 and V is TRBV14; 7 bases map to TRBD1. The CDR3 is 16 amino acids. Trimming cost V 6 bases and J 1 base; bases outside gene matches: 11. CDR1 SGHDN and CDR2 FVKESK come from the germline V gene. The CDR3 protein is CASRRTGSPSNTEAFF. The CDR3 bases are TGTGCCAGCAGGCGGACAGGCTCTCCTTCGAACACTGAAGCTTTCTTT. The variable domain in full, completed from reference TRBV14 and TRBJ1-1, reads EAGVTQFPSHSVIEKGQTVTLRCDPISGHDNLYWYRRVMGKEIKFLLHFVKESKQDESGMPNNRFLAERTGGTYSTLKVQPAELEDSGVYFCASRRTGSPSNTEAFFGQGTRLTVV.

This sequence joins TRBV6-1 and TRBJ2-1; D possibly corresponds to TRBD2 (6 bases). Trimming took 5 bases from V and 4 from J, leaving 15 bases between them. The CDR3 has 15 amino acids. Germline lookup yields CDR1 MNHNS and CDR2 SASEGT. This CDR3 is CASSSPGLTYNEQFF. CDR3 in DNA: TGTGCCAGCAGTTCTCCGGGACTGACATACAATGAGCAGTTCTTC.

The chain is built from TRBV20-1 and TRBJ2-1, with TRBD2 matching over 8 bases. The V gene's germline CDR1 is DFQATT and CDR2 SNEGSKA (reference sequence). This CDR3 spans 17 amino acids. Trimming took 3 bases from V and 4 from J; bases not matched to a gene: 14. Here the CDR3 reads CSASGPGLAGSYNEQFF. The CDR3 DNA is TGCAGTGCTAGCGGCCCTGGTTTAGCGGGATCTTACAATGAGCAGTTCTTC.